This T cell receptor (beta chain) appears in the sequencing data of a study of blood T cell repertoires in COVID-19. Study details: From the United States, Italy and Spain came samples of acute and convalescent COVID-19. T cells, B-cell-depleted T cells, or PBMCs provided the cDNA or gDNA that served as material.

Original processing methods: Quantification of nucleated cells was approximated via reference gene primer amplification. Generated by immunoSEQ multiplex PCR, the TCRdb table keeps only in-frame clones and is missing some. The V and J calls and the clone size are those of that table, but D and trimming were determined from the DNA. The sample records some 98,000 clones, approximately 82% being singletons. V was pared by 4 bases and J by 8 bases, with 8 bases between. This CDR3 has 11 amino acids. The sequence came from a man in his 70s with active or convalescent COVID-19. V and J are TRBV12-3 or TRBV12-4 and TRBJ1-2, with D uncertain. Sequenced sample: peripheral blood. The CDR3 here is CASSYRRGYTF. In DNA, the CDR3 is TGTGCCAGCAGTTATCGGAGGGGCTACACCTTC.